A selection of T cell receptor beta chains follows, all from one sample in a study of cytomegalovirus exposure and HLA in healthy donors. Produced via immunoSEQ multiplex PCR; TCRdb's table is partial and in-frame only. This sample has about 120,000 clones, with around two thirds found just once. The sample was PBMCs. Receptors were obtained from a woman aged 40 to 55 in good health and CMV-seropositive. The CDR3 runs from the conserved cysteine through the conserved F or W. Each record gives: D gene, clone size, V gene, CDR3 length, J gene, CDR3 protein, CDR3 DNA. D genes are given only for firm matches. Part of the rows lack a size; the others show once, few, many or a class for expanded clones.

-	-	TRBV28	14	TRBJ1-1	CASRPHRDNTEAFF	TGTGCCAGCAGGCCTCACAGGGATAACACTGAAGCTTTCTTT
TRBD2	-	TRBV30	15	TRBJ2-3	CAWRVIAGVGDTQYF	TGTGCCTGGAGGGTGATAGCGGGAGTCGGGGATACGCAGTATTTT
TRBD2	-	TRBV4-3	16	TRBJ2-3	CASNPGLAGETDTQYF	TGCGCCAGCAACCCGGGACTAGCGGGAGAGACAGATACGCAGTATTTT
-	-	TRBV13	14	TRBJ2-7	CASSLGKGIYEQYF	TGTGCCAGCAGCTTAGGTAAGGGGATCTACGAGCAGTACTTC
TRBD1	-	TRBV19	16	TRBJ2-7	CASSIGRGQSYYEQYF	TGTGCCAGTAGTATAGGTAGGGGGCAGAGCTACTACGAGCAGTACTTC
-	-	TRBV7-9	14	TRBJ1-3	CASSFRGGGNTIYF	TGTGCCAGCAGCTTTCGGGGGGGTGGAAACACCATATATTTT
TRBD1	few	TRBV19	16	TRBJ2-5	CASSNLDRGRQETQYF	TGTGCCAGTTCAAACCTCGACAGGGGGCGTCAAGAGACCCAGTACTTC
TRBD1	-	TRBV4-2	15	TRBJ2-2	CASSKRQGNTGELFF	TGTGCCAGCAGCAAACGACAGGGAAACACCGGGGAGCTGTTTTTT
-	-	TRBV10-3	13	TRBJ2-5	CAISEAKKETQYF	TGTGCCATCAGTGAGGCGAAAAAAGAGACCCAGTACTTC
-	-	TRBV4-1	15	TRBJ2-4	CASSVLRESKNIQYF	TGCGCCAGCAGCGTGTTGAGGGAGTCCAAAAACATTCAGTACTTC
TRBD2	once	TRBV2	15	TRBJ2-3	CATPGSGSRADTQYF	TGTGCCACCCCGGGGAGCGGGAGTCGGGCAGATACGCAGTATTTT
-	-	TRBV7-2	14	TRBJ2-7	CASSLGRESYEQYF	TGTGCCAGCAGCTTAGGACGGGAGTCCTACGAGCAGTACTTC
TRBD2	few	TRBV6-5	16	TRBJ2-1	CASSYSIRGAYNEQFF	TGTGCCAGCAGTTACTCGATCCGGGGGGCCTACAATGAGCAGTTCTTC
TRBD2	-	TRBV7-6	16	TRBJ2-7	CASSSSSLAGVYEQYF	TGTGCCAGCAGCTCCTCCTCCCTAGCGGGAGTTTACGAGCAGTACTTC
TRBD2	few	TRBV15	16	TRBJ2-7	CATSSEVAGSSYEQYF	TGTGCCACCAGCAGCGAAGTAGCGGGATCCTCCTACGAGCAGTACTTC
-	-	TRBV28	16	TRBJ2-5	CASSSDRRRRQETQYF	TGTGCCAGCAGCAGCGACAGGCGCCGGAGGCAAGAGACCCAGTACTTC
-	-	TRBV7-2	15	TRBJ2-1	CASSLGPNRSNEQFF	TGTGCCAGCAGCTTGGGGCCGAATCGCTCCAATGAGCAGTTCTTC
TRBD1	-	TRBV6-6	16	TRBJ2-7	CASSYSGQGGSHEQYF	TGTGCCAGCAGTTATTCGGGACAGGGGGGATCCCACGAGCAGTACTTC
TRBD2	-	TRBV6-4	14	TRBJ2-2	CASSDGRATGELFF	TGTGCCAGCAGTGACGGGAGGGCCACCGGGGAGCTGTTTTTT
-	-	TRBV2	16	TRBJ2-7	CASSDFNTGRTYEQYF	TGTGCCAGCAGTGACTTTAATACAGGGCGCACCTACGAGCAGTACTTC
-	few	TRBV19	16	TRBJ2-7	CASSTARGGGLGEQYF	TGTGCCAGTAGTACCGCCCGAGGCGGAGGGCTGGGCGAGCAGTACTTC
TRBD2	once	TRBV4-1	18	TRBJ2-1	CASSQVVGSGGLYNEQFF	TGCGCCAGCAGCCAAGTAGTAGGCTCGGGAGGCCTCTACAATGAGCAGTTCTTC
-	-	TRBV6-5	15	TRBJ1-2	CASTRGVDSTYGYTF	TGTGCCAGCACCCGGGGGGTGGACAGCACCTATGGCTACACCTTC
TRBD1	-	TRBV5-1	16	TRBJ1-2	CASRMTGELVNYGYTF	TGCGCCAGCAGAATGACAGGGGAGTTGGTAAACTATGGCTACACCTTC
TRBD1	few	TRBV6-5	13	TRBJ1-1	CASSEDRVSEAFF	TGTGCCAGCAGCGAAGACAGGGTTTCTGAAGCTTTCTTT
TRBD2	once	TRBV10-2	15	TRBJ2-7	CASSEEKREITEQYF	TGCGCCAGCAGTGAGGAAAAGCGGGAGATAACCGAGCAGTACTTC
-	-	TRBV7-8	14	TRBJ1-5	CASSLTTGNQPQHF	TGTGCCAGCAGCCTAACGACAGGCAATCAGCCCCAGCATTTT
TRBD2	-	TRBV5-6	12	TRBJ2-1	CASSSTSSEQFF	TGTGCCAGCAGCTCGACTAGCAGTGAGCAGTTCTTC
-	few	TRBV30	13	TRBJ1-1	CAWSRRGNTEAFF	TGTGCCTGGAGTAGGAGAGGAAACACTGAAGCTTTCTTT
-	-	TRBV7-2	15	TRBJ2-1	CASSWIGQFDNEQFF	TGTGCCAGCAGCTGGATCGGACAGTTCGACAATGAGCAGTTCTTC
TRBD1	-	TRBV7-9	13	TRBJ1-2	CASSRTGGNGYTF	TGTGCCAGCAGCCGTACAGGGGGCAATGGCTACACCTTC
-	-	TRBV19	14	TRBJ2-3	CATNQRVGTDTQYF	TGTGCCACTAACCAGCGGGTAGGCACAGATACGCAGTATTTT
TRBD2	-	TRBV10-2	15	TRBJ2-1	CASSNGRAFYNEQFF	TGCGCCAGCAGTAACGGGAGGGCCTTCTACAATGAGCAGTTCTTC
-	-	TRBV27	13	TRBJ1-1	CASSFRFGGEAFF	TGTGCCAGCAGTTTCAGATTCGGAGGTGAAGCTTTCTTT
-	-	TRBV4-3	16	TRBJ1-1	CASSPRPLTGNTEAFF	TGCGCCAGCAGCCCCCGACCGTTGACAGGGAACACTGAAGCTTTCTTT
-	few	TRBV9	13	TRBJ2-7	CASSPQGAYEQYF	TGTGCCAGCAGCCCACAGGGAGCTTACGAGCAGTACTTC
-	-	TRBV25-1	15	TRBJ2-1	CASSEAGDNNNEQFF	TGTGCCAGCAGTGAAGCAGGGGATAACAACAATGAGCAGTTCTTC
-	-	TRBV19	11	TRBJ2-3	CASSIGDTQYF	TGTGCCAGTAGTATCGGGGATACGCAGTATTTT
-	-	TRBV25-1	15	TRBJ2-5	CASSEFTGGGETQYF	TGTGCCAGCAGTGAATTTACAGGGGGAGGGGAGACCCAGTACTTC
TRBD2	few	TRBV5-1	15	TRBJ2-1	CASGPLAGAGNEQFF	TGCGCCAGCGGACCTTTAGCGGGAGCTGGTAATGAGCAGTTCTTC
-	-	TRBV7-2	16	TRBJ2-2	CASSWGGGSNTGELFF	TGTGCCAGCAGCTGGGGAGGGGGTTCGAACACCGGGGAGCTGTTTTTT
TRBD2	-	TRBV30	16	TRBJ2-2	CAWSLLPSGYTGELFF	TGTGCCTGGAGTTTGCTTCCTAGCGGCTACACCGGGGAGCTGTTTTTT
-	-	TRBV7-2	13	TRBJ2-5	CASSQREEETQYF	TGTGCCAGCAGCCAACGTGAGGAAGAGACCCAGTACTTC
TRBD1	few	TRBV7-9	14	TRBJ1-1	CASRSGQGGTEAFF	TGTGCCAGCAGATCCGGACAGGGGGGGACTGAAGCTTTCTTT
TRBD2	-	TRBV5-4	16	TRBJ2-7	CASSVPERENPYEQYF	TGTGCCAGCAGCGTCCCCGAGCGGGAGAATCCGTACGAGCAGTACTTC
-	-	TRBV18	17	TRBJ2-3	CASSPLRQKGSTDTQYF	TGTGCCAGCTCACCCCTTCGACAGAAGGGTAGCACAGATACGCAGTATTTT
TRBD1	-	TRBV29-1	16	TRBJ2-7	CSVEDPTGVGSYEQYF	TGCAGCGTTGAAGATCCCACAGGGGTGGGCTCCTACGAGCAGTACTTC
-	-	TRBV9	19	TRBJ2-6	CASSVGLGRGVSGANVLTF	TGTGCCAGCAGCGTAGGATTAGGCAGGGGAGTGTCTGGGGCCAACGTCCTGACTTTC
-	-	TRBV19	14	TRBJ2-3	CASSPLGFTDTQYF	TGTGCCAGTAGTCCCCTCGGGTTCACAGATACGCAGTATTTT